This entry concerns a single TCR beta chain. Its antigen is unknown. The germline V gene has CDR1 MNHEY and CDR2 SVGAGI. The CDR3 is made up of 15 amino acids. V was shortened by 2 bases and J by 2 bases, with 13 bases between the two germline ends. The data stem from a study of a mutant IDH1 vaccine in newly diagnosed glioma. About the research overall: Following radiotherapy alone, or alongside temozolomide cycles, vaccination was started after an interval of 4-6 weeks. V12 took place at week 35, and V13 at week 47.

Time point meaning: week 47, end of study. The content of each vaccine dose was 300 ug of mutant IDH1 20-mer peptide, and topical imiquimod accompanied it. Patients, over weeks 1, 3, 5, 7, 11, 15, 19 and 23, received a total of eight vaccinations. TCRdb keeps only in-frame clones here, not all; method: immunoSEQ multiplex PCR. The data contain almost 95,000 clones, just under 90% of them singletons. The J gene is TRBJ2-7, the V gene TRBV6-5, with D tentatively TRBD1 or TRBD2 (5 bases each). The TCR was taken from a woman aged 45 to 65 with glioma. Sample: PBMCs, taken from a glioma patient whose treatment included an IDH1 peptide vaccine. CDR3 in amino acids: CASSYERDPAYEQYF. For the CDR3, the DNA is TGTGCCAGCAGTTACGAGAGGGACCCAGCCTACGAGCAGTACTTC.